This T cell receptor (beta chain) was identified in a study of blood T cell repertoires in COVID-19. Study overall: The samples span acute and convalescent COVID-19 from the United States, Italy and Spain. Nucleic acid was either cDNA or gDNA, and it came from T cells, B-cell-depleted T cells, or PBMCs.

In the original workflow: Using reference gene primer amplification, nucleated cell counts were estimated. TCRdb keeps only in-frame clones here, not all; method: immunoSEQ multiplex PCR. The V and J calls and the clone size are those of that table, but D and trimming were determined from the DNA. The data show 90,000 to 100,000 clones, about 85% seen once. The germline gives CDR1 MNHEY, CDR2 SMNVEV (reference sequence). There are 17 residues in the CDR3. The V and J ends lost 6 bases and 1 base, in that order; junction bases with no gene match: 4. The J gene is TRBJ2-2, the V gene TRBV27; the match to TRBD2 covers 14 bases. This clonotype was sampled from a human donor in a cohort sampled during active COVID-19. What was sequenced was peripheral blood. CDR3 region: CASRHGTSGGNTGELFF. For the CDR3, the DNA is TGTGCCAGCAGACACGGGACTAGCGGGGGGAACACCGGGGAGCTGTTTTTT.